A single sample gave rise to the 2 T cell receptor beta chains below, sequenced in a study of shared clonotypes between healthy human individuals. Libraries were prepared by immunoSEQ multiplex PCR; TCRdb keeps only in-frame clonotypes and omits some of them. The profile shows approximately 2.5 million clones, around 90% of them singletons. Sequenced material: naive CD4+ T cells sorted from blood. Subset specified: CD45RA+ positively selected. These receptors were taken from a man aged 18 to 29 in good health.

The genes are TRBV19 and TRBJ2-7; tentative D call: TRBD1 (5 bases). Germline-derived CDR1 and CDR2 are LNHDA and SQIVND (reference sequence). The length of the CDR3 is 14 residues. V was shortened by 0 bases and J by 5 bases, with 11 bases between the two germline ends. This CDR3 is CASSIENQGHEQYF. The CDR3 nucleotides read TGTGCCAGTAGTATAGAGAACCAGGGCCACGAGCAGTACTTC.

The chain employs TRBV6-5 and TRBJ2-7, with D perhaps matching TRBD2 (6 bases). CDR1 is MNHEY and CDR2 is SVGAGI in the germline V gene. There are 15 residues in the CDR3. The V end was cut by 1 base, the J end by 2 bases, with 12 bases between. In nucleotides, the CDR3 is TGTGCCAGCAGTTACTTGGGACTGGAAACCTACGAGCAGTACTTC. Residues: CASSYLGLETYEQYF.